This passage covers 25 T cell receptor beta chains from one sample sequenced in a study of cytomegalovirus exposure and HLA in healthy donors. 13 Jbeta primers and 60 Vbeta primers were used for the PCR. TCRdb's table, derived via immunoSEQ multiplex PCR, lists solely in-frame clones and lacks some. The sample carries around 140,000 clones, 82% recorded once. What was sequenced was PBMCs. These receptor sequences come from a woman between 50 and 59 years old in good health and CMV-seropositive.

The chain is built from TRBV27 and TRBJ2-7; 8 bases are a match to TRBD1. The CDR3 length is 14 residues. Unmatched junction bases numbered 8, after V lost 8 bases and J lost 2 bases. The germline V gene has CDR1 MNHEY and CDR2 SMNVEV (reference sequence). This CDR3 reads CASRRQGLAYEQYF. CDR3 coding DNA: TGTGCCAGCCGACGACAGGGGTTAGCCTACGAGCAGTACTTC.

The chain combines TRBV9 with TRBJ1-4; D is unresolved. Germline V lookup: CDR1 SGDLS, CDR2 YYNGEE. The germline V and J ends were trimmed by 0 bases and 4 bases, with 10 bases remaining between them. The CDR3 is 15 amino acids. The CDR3 loop is CASSVGWGVNEKLFF. CDR3 DNA sequence: TGTGCCAGCAGCGTAGGGTGGGGAGTTAATGAAAAACTGTTTTTT.

This clone was seen more than once but under ten times. The CDR3 nucleotides read TGCAGCGTCGCCCGGGACACCGACTCTGGGGCCAACGTCCTGACTTTC. The encoded protein is CSVARDTDSGANVLTF. The chain recombines TRBV29-1 with TRBJ2-6; the D gene is possibly TRBD1 (6 bases). The CDR3 has 16 residues. V was cut by 6 bases and J by 0 bases, with 15 bases left in between. CDR1 is SQVTM and CDR2 is ANQGSEA in the germline V gene.

This clone was counted between two and nine times. V and J are TRBV5-1 and TRBJ1-2, with D possibly matching TRBD1 (6 bases). The CDR3 is 14 residues long. Germline V lookup: CDR1 SGHRS, CDR2 YFSETQ. The V end was cut by 2 bases, the J end by 2 bases, with 10 bases between. CDR3 residues: CASSLGGENYGYTF. The CDR3 DNA sequence: TGCGCCAGCAGCTTAGGGGGGGAGAACTATGGCTACACCTTC.

V gene TRBV29-1 combines with J gene TRBJ2-5; D may be TRBD2 (5 bases). This CDR3 is 14 amino acids long. CDR1 is SQVTM, CDR2 ANQGSEA, per germline. Trimming took 1 base from V and 4 from J, leaving 13 bases between them. This chain's CDR3 is CSVEGDLRGETQYF. In nucleotides, the CDR3 is TGCAGCGTTGAAGGAGACCTCCGGGGAGAGACCCAGTACTTC.

The chain recombines TRBV5-4 with TRBJ2-7; TRBD1 agrees at 8 bases. In germline, CDR1 is SGHNT, CDR2 YYREEE (reference sequence). This CDR3 is 14 amino acids long. V lost 4 bases, J lost 2 bases, and 5 bases stayed unmatched. The CDR3 sequence: CASSLQGAPYEQYF. Written as DNA, the CDR3 is TGTGCCAGCAGCCTCCAGGGGGCTCCCTACGAGCAGTACTTC.

The V and J genes are TRBV5-1 and TRBJ1-2; 12 bases fit TRBD1. The CDR3 has 14 residues. The germline CDR1 and CDR2 sequences are SGHRS and YFSETQ. Trimming took 8 bases from V and 7 from J; bases not matched to a gene: 9. The CDR3 DNA reads TGCGCCAGTGATCTCGGGACAGGGGGCGGTGGCTACACCTTC. Residues: CASDLGTGGGGYTF.

V is TRBV28 and J is TRBJ1-4; TRBD1 matches 10 bases. Germline V gene sequence: CDR1 MDHEN, CDR2 SYDVKM. Trimming cost V 6 bases and J 7 bases; bases outside gene matches: 2. The CDR3 covers 13 residues. CDR3 region: CASSGTGAEKLFF. The DNA of the CDR3 is TGTGCCAGCAGCGGGACAGGGGCTGAAAAACTGTTTTTT.

This clone was observed a handful of times. V usage is TRBV6-4 and J usage is TRBJ2-2; D may be TRBD1 (5 bases). From germline, CDR1 is MRHNA and CDR2 SNTAGT. Trimming pared 0 bases from V and 3 bases from J, leaving 5 bases between. The CDR3 sequence is 14 residues long. This chain's CDR3 is CASSDSGDTGELFF. CDR3 nucleotides: TGTGCCAGCAGTGACTCAGGGGACACCGGGGAGCTGTTTTTT.

The chain carries TRBV13 and TRBJ2-5, with D perhaps TRBD2 (6 bases). This CDR3 is built from 13 residues. The V end was cut by 3 bases, the J end by 7 bases, with 12 bases between. In germline, CDR1 is PRHDT, CDR2 FYEKMQ (reference sequence). DNA for the CDR3: TGTGCCAGCAGCTTCGGGGGTGGCGGGACCCAGTACTTC. This sequence encodes CASSFGGGGTQYF.

Concerning this clone: The junction departs from germline at one end; a sequencing error may be responsible. The J gene is TRBJ2-7, the V gene TRBV28; D remains ambiguous. The CDR3 runs 15 residues. Germline CDR1 reads MDHEN; CDR2 reads SYDVKM. CDR3: CVSSTQTLGIREQYF. Here the CDR3 DNA reads TGTGTCAGCAGTACCCAGACCCTAGGTATCCGCGAGCAGTACTTC. The variable domain in full, completed from reference TRBV28 and TRBJ2-7, reads DVKVTQSSRYLVKRTGEKVFLECVQDMDHENMFWYRQDPGLGLRLIYFSYDVKMKEKGDIPEGYSVSREKKERFSLILESASTNQTSMYLCVSSTQTLGIREQYFGPGTRLTVT.

The gene calls are TRBV11-2 and TRBJ1-2, with TRBD1 matching over 7 bases. This CDR3 has 15 residues. The germline V gene encodes CDR1 SGHAT and CDR2 FQNNGV. The V gene end was trimmed by 2 bases and the J gene end by 4 bases; junction bases not matched to a gene: 7. The chain's CDR3 is CASSLNRGPGYGYTF. The CDR3 coding sequence is TGTGCCAGCAGCTTAAACAGGGGTCCAGGCTATGGCTACACCTTC.

This clone was seen just once. The V call is TRBV7-3, the J call TRBJ2-2; TRBD1 might be the D (7 bases). V was shortened by 6 bases and J by 6 bases, with 11 bases between the two germline ends. This CDR3 comprises 13 residues. Germline values: CDR1 SGHTA, CDR2 FQGTGA. The CDR3 is CASRAGGSGELFF. The CDR3 DNA sequence: TGTGCCAGCAGGGCAGGGGGGTCCGGGGAGCTGTTTTTT.

The rearrangement uses TRBV27 and TRBJ1-5, with D possibly being TRBD1 (6 bases). The CDR3 is made up of 15 amino acids. Trimming took off 2 bases at V and 2 bases at J, with 10 bases between the two ends. Looked up from germline, CDR1 is MNHEY and CDR2 is SMNVEV (reference sequence). The CDR3 here is CASSLGGYGNQPQHF. CDR3 DNA sequence: TGTGCCAGCAGTTTAGGGGGCTACGGCAATCAGCCCCAGCATTTT.

The sample holds a few counts of this clone. The rearrangement joins TRBV29-1 to TRBJ2-1; 9 nucleotides match TRBD2. The CDR3 is made up of 14 amino acids. The V gene's germline CDR1 is SQVTM and CDR2 ANQGSEA. Germline trimming cut 2 bases from V and 3 bases from J; bases unmatched to any gene: 2. The CDR3 coding sequence is TGCAGCGTTGAAACTAGCGGGCGCTACAATGAGCAGTTCTTC. It specifies CSVETSGRYNEQFF.

This chain connects TRBV5-1 to TRBJ2-2; 12 bases line up with TRBD1. Per the germline V gene, CDR1 is SGHRS and CDR2 is YFSETQ. This CDR3 has 18 amino acids. V was pared by 3 bases and J by 4 bases, with 10 bases of the junction left unmatched. As DNA, the CDR3 is TGCGCCAGCAGCTCATCGCCGGGACAGGGGGCGAGCACCGGGGAGCTGTTTTTT. Amino acids: CASSSSPGQGASTGELFF. Full variable domain (outside the CDR3, taken from reference TRBV5-1 and TRBJ2-2): KAGVTQTPRYLIKTRGQQVTLSCSPISGHRSVSWYQQTPGQGLQFLFEYFSETQRNKGNFPGRFSGRQFSNSRSEMNVSTLELGDSALYLCASSSSPGQGASTGELFFGEGSRLTVL.

J is TRBJ2-3 and V is TRBV2; D is possibly TRBD2 (6 bases). In germline, CDR1 is SNHLY, CDR2 FYNNEI. The CDR3 has 14 amino acids. V was clipped by 2 bases and J by 4 bases, with 10 bases between them. CDR3 protein: CASSERRAPDTQYF. CDR3 in DNA: TGTGCCAGCAGTGAACGGAGGGCCCCAGATACGCAGTATTTT.

CDR3 amino acids: CASSPRGDLKETQYF. The CDR3 DNA is TGTGCCAGCAGCCCCCGGGGGGACCTAAAAGAGACCCAGTACTTC. V gene TRBV5-4 combines with J gene TRBJ2-5, with 7 positions matching TRBD2. The germline V gene encodes CDR1 SGHNT and CDR2 YYREEE (reference sequence). Trimming at V came to 4 bases and at J to 3 bases, leaving 9 bases not matched to a gene. The CDR3 is made up of 15 amino acids. The whole variable domain, filled in from reference TRBV5-4 and TRBJ2-5, reads ETGVTQSPTHLIKTRGQQVTLRCSSQSGHNTVSWYQQALGQGPQFIFQYYREEENGRGNFPPRFSGLQFPNYSSELNVNALELDDSALYLCASSPRGDLKETQYFGPGTRLLVL.

This chain joins TRBV5-1 and TRBJ1-1; 7 bases fit TRBD1. CDR3 length equals 16 residues. From germline, CDR1 is SGHRS and CDR2 YFSETQ. Trimming took 2 bases from V and 6 from J; bases not matched to a gene: 13. The CDR3 region is CASSLDIRDSGAEAFF. The CDR3 nucleotides read TGCGCCAGCAGCTTAGATATCCGGGACAGTGGGGCTGAAGCTTTCTTT. Filled out from reference TRBV5-1 and TRBJ1-1, the complete variable domain reads KAGVTQTPRYLIKTRGQQVTLSCSPISGHRSVSWYQQTPGQGLQFLFEYFSETQRNKGNFPGRFSGRQFSNSRSEMNVSTLELGDSALYLCASSLDIRDSGAEAFFGQGTRLTVV.

This CDR3 reads CASSVVSVPEARELFF. As DNA, the CDR3 is TGCGCCAGCAGCGTAGTCTCAGTACCCGAGGCCCGGGAGCTGTTTTTT. V usage is TRBV5-1 and J usage is TRBJ2-2; no firm D call. The CDR3 runs to 16 residues. Germline V gives CDR1 SGHRS, CDR2 YFSETQ. V was pared by 4 bases and J by 9 bases, with 22 bases between.

V is TRBV4-2 and J is TRBJ2-1; 8 nucleotides align to TRBD2. This CDR3 contains 16 residues. Trimming cost V 4 bases and J 9 bases; bases outside gene matches: 14. Germline V gene sequence: CDR1 LGHNA, CDR2 YNFKEQ. This CDR3 is CASSLDPGLVSGEQFF. The CDR3 DNA is TGTGCCAGCAGCCTCGACCCGGGACTAGTGAGCGGTGAGCAGTTCTTC.

The chain employs TRBV7-9 and TRBJ1-1; weak D call: TRBD1 (6 bases). CDR1 SEHNR and CDR2 FQNEAQ come from the germline V gene (reference sequence). V was shortened by 3 bases and J by 0 bases, with 11 bases between the two germline ends. The length of the CDR3 is 15 residues. The CDR3 spells CASSFPGQLNTEAFF. In nucleotides, the CDR3 is TGTGCCAGCAGCTTCCCTGGACAGTTGAACACTGAAGCTTTCTTT.

The chain is built from TRBV5-1 and TRBJ2-3; D might be TRBD2 (5 bases). The CDR3 has 16 amino acids. V dropped 0 bases and J dropped 0 bases, with 11 bases sitting between them. Germline CDR1 SGHRS, CDR2 YFSETQ. CDR3 in amino acids: CASSLETSISTDTQYF. The CDR3 DNA sequence: TGCGCCAGCAGCTTGGAAACTAGTATCAGCACAGATACGCAGTATTTT.

V and J are TRBV5-4 and TRBJ2-5; 13 nucleotides match TRBD2. Germline V lookup: CDR1 SGHNT, CDR2 YYREEE (reference sequence). V was pared by 4 bases and J by 1 base, with 4 bases of the junction left unmatched. The CDR3 has 16 amino acids. The CDR3 DNA sequence: TGTGCCAGCAGCCCTACTAGCGGGGGGGTCCAAGAGACCCAGTACTTC. Its protein is CASSPTSGGVQETQYF.

The chain combines TRBV28 with TRBJ2-1; D unclear. The length of the CDR3 is 16 residues. The germline CDR1 and CDR2 sequences are MDHEN and SYDVKM. V shed 8 bases and J shed 0 bases, with 17 bases lying between them. The CDR3 coding sequence is TGTGCCAGCGGCTTAACGACACCCTACTCCTACAATGAGCAGTTCTTC. Translation: CASGLTTPYSYNEQFF.